These 21 T cell receptor beta chains came from one sample sequenced in a study of blood T cells in healthy people across ages. The authors ran a second PCR of about 7 to 11 cycles using a sample-barcoded 5' primer and a J-beta primer mix. TCRdb analysed the 5' RACE reads with MiXCR anew, one entry per CDR3 protein. The table has more than 1.4 million distinct CDR3 sequences, roughly 40% seen once. Sample: blood. These receptors were taken from a woman in her late teens or twenties in good health.

The chain has TRBV20-1 and TRBJ1-2; D is ambiguous. V was pared by 0 bases and J by 8 bases, with 16 bases between. The germline CDR1 and CDR2 sequences are DFQATT and SNEGSKA (reference sequence). The CDR3 covers 14 residues. Here the CDR3 reads CSARDGPPQGGYTF. DNA for the CDR3: TGCAGTGCTAGAGATGGACCACCCCAAGGGGGCTACACCTTC.

This clonotype was seen only a few times. This rearrangement joins TRBV7-2 to TRBJ2-1, with 11 bases lining up with TRBD2. Looked up from germline, CDR1 is SGHTA and CDR2 is FQGNSA. The CDR3 runs 16 residues. V was clipped by 5 bases and J by 4 bases; unmatched bases: 7. CDR3 protein: CASSRTSGSIYNEQFF. CDR3 in DNA: TGTGCCAGCAGCCGAACTAGCGGGAGTATTTACAATGAGCAGTTCTTC.

The chain combines TRBV12-3 or TRBV12-4 with TRBJ2-3, with D possibly TRBD2 on 6 matching bases. CDR3 length equals 15 residues. Trimming removed 5 bases at V and 2 bases at J, with 14 bases between. CDR3 DNA sequence: TGTGCCAGCAGTCCTCGGAGCGGGCACACAGATACGCAGTATTTT. It yields the protein CASSPRSGHTDTQYF.

This clonotype was seen a handful of times. The DNA for the CDR3 is TGTGCCACAACGGACAGGGGGCTCACAGATACGCAGTATTTT. It translates to CATTDRGLTDTQYF. The J gene is TRBJ2-3, the V gene TRBV12-3 or TRBV12-4; 11 bases match TRBD1. The CDR3 spans 14 residues. Trimming at V came to 10 bases and at J to 2 bases, leaving 5 bases not matched to a gene.

This chain links TRBV28 with TRBJ2-3; 8 bases agree with TRBD1. Germline-derived CDR1 and CDR2 are MDHEN and SYDVKM. V was clipped by 3 bases and J by 4 bases; unmatched bases: 6. CDR3 length equals 15 residues. CDR3 sequence: CASSLTGARADTQYF. In DNA, the CDR3 is TGTGCCAGCAGTTTGACAGGGGCCAGGGCAGATACGCAGTATTTT. The variable domain in full, completed from reference TRBV28 and TRBJ2-3, reads DVKVTQSSRYLVKRTGEKVFLECVQDMDHENMFWYRQDPGLGLRLIYFSYDVKMKEKGDIPEGYSVSREKKERFSLILESASTNQTSMYLCASSLTGARADTQYFGPGTRLTVL.

The chain couples TRBV29-1 to TRBJ2-5, with D unclear. This CDR3 contains 10 residues. V was pared by 5 bases and J by 5 bases, with 6 bases between. CDR1 is SQVTM and CDR2 is ANQGSEA in the germline V gene. The CDR3 is CSVLTETQYF. The CDR3 DNA sequence: TGCAGCGTTCTCACGGAGACCCAGTACTTC.

This clonotype was picked up a small number of times. The chain recombines TRBV29-1 with TRBJ2-1; tentatively, D is TRBD1 (6 bases). The V gene's germline CDR1 is SQVTM and CDR2 ANQGSEA. There are 14 residues in the CDR3. V lost 7 bases and J lost 8, with 21 bases in between. CDR3 residues: CSAARRQERDEQFF. CDR3 nucleotides: TGCAGCGCTGCGCGCCGACAGGAAAGGGATGAGCAGTTCTTC.

V gene TRBV15 combines with J gene TRBJ2-3, with 14 positions matching TRBD2. The CDR3 totals 17 residues. Germline assignment: CDR1 LNHNV and CDR2 YYDKDF (reference sequence). J lost 3 bases, V lost 4 bases, and 6 bases had no gene match. The CDR3: CATSKRGLAGATDTQYF. The DNA of the CDR3 is TGTGCCACCAGCAAGAGGGGACTAGCGGGAGCGACAGATACGCAGTATTTT. Supplemented by reference TRBV15 and TRBJ2-3, the full variable domain reads DAMVIQNPRYQVTQFGKPVTLSCSQTLNHNVMYWYQQKSSQAPKLLFHYYDKDFNNEADTPDNFQSRRPNTSFCFLDIRSPGLGDTAMYLCATSKRGLAGATDTQYFGPGTRLTVL.

This clonotype showed up just a few times. DNA of the CDR3: TGTGCCAGCAGCTCCGCCAGGTTGAGCTCCTACGAGCAGTACTTC. It codes for CASSSARLSSYEQYF. The V gene is TRBV6-5, the J gene TRBJ2-7; D is undetermined. V gave up 6 bases and J gave up 0 bases, with 15 bases separating them. Germline assignment: CDR1 MNHEY and CDR2 SVGAGI. The CDR3 is 15 residues long.

CDR3 protein: CASRRTDYGYTF. As DNA, the CDR3 is TGCGCCAGCAGAAGGACAGACTATGGCTACACCTTC. The genes are TRBV10-2 and TRBJ1-2; D is perhaps TRBD1 (6 bases). Trimming pared 6 bases from V and 3 bases from J, leaving 8 bases between. The V gene's germline CDR1 is WSHSY and CDR2 SAAADI. This CDR3 region has 12 residues.

This chain connects TRBV7-2 to TRBJ2-7, with a weak D call TRBD2 (5 bases). This CDR3 has 16 residues. V gave up 7 bases and J gave up 3 bases, with 22 bases separating them. Germline V gene data show CDR1 as SGHTA and CDR2 as FQGNSA. CDR3 region: CASTRLGLRDNYEQYF. The CDR3 nucleotides read TGTGCCAGCACCAGACTCGGACTGCGAGACAACTACGAGCAGTACTTC. The full variable domain, in which reference TRBV7-2 and TRBJ2-7 provide the parts outside the CDR3, is GAGVSQSPSNKVTEKGKDVELRCDPISGHTALYWYRQSLGQGLEFLIYFQGNSAPDKSGLPSDRFSAERTGGSVSTLTIQRTQQEDSAVYLCASTRLGLRDNYEQYFGPGTRLTVT.

In its sample, this clonotype was seen a few times. The rearrangement links TRBV12-3 or TRBV12-4 to TRBJ2-3, with D hard to call. The CDR3 extends over 13 amino acids. Trimming removed 1 base at V and 2 bases at J, with 4 bases between. Here the CDR3 DNA reads TGTGCCAGCAGTTTAGGTATCACAGATACGCAGTATTTT. It translates to CASSLGITDTQYF.

A word on this clonotype: This may be a read error: a much more frequent sequence differs by one nucleotide. This chain connects TRBV7-2 to TRBJ2-2; TRBD2 is a possible D gene (6 bases). This CDR3 spans 15 amino acids. CDR1 is SGHTA, CDR2 FQGNSA, per germline. The CDR3 nucleotides read TGTGCCAGCAGCGCTCGGACTCGCAGTTCCGGGGGGCTGTTTTTT. The encoded protein is CASSARTRSSGGLFF.

This sequence joins TRBV30 and TRBJ2-3; 7 bases line up with TRBD1. This CDR3 has 14 residues. The germline V gene encodes CDR1 GTSNPN and CDR2 SVGIG (reference sequence). J gave up 7 bases and V 0 bases, and 7 bases lay outside the gene matches. In nucleotides, the CDR3 is TGTGCCTGGAGTGTAGGGACAGCTCCCAATACGCAGTATTTT. Protein product: CAWSVGTAPNTQYF.

This clonotype was observed a few times. V gene TRBV4-1 combines with J gene TRBJ2-5; TRBD1 might be the D (6 bases). V was pared by 5 bases and J by 3 bases, with 16 bases between. This CDR3 contains 15 residues. Germline V gene lookup returns CDR1 MGHRA and CDR2 YSYEKL. Written as DNA, the CDR3 is TGCGCCAGCAGCGATCAGCCAGGGGAGAAAGAGACCCAGTACTTC. Encoded protein: CASSDQPGEKETQYF.

Only one count was recorded for this clonotype. The CDR3 reads CASAGTEYNEQFF. For the CDR3, the DNA is TGTGCCAGTGCCGGGACTGAATACAATGAGCAGTTCTTC. The chain combines TRBV2 with TRBJ2-1, with D perhaps matching TRBD2 (6 bases). V lost 9 bases and J 4 bases, leaving 13 bases between the germline ends. Germline V gene lookup returns CDR1 SNHLY and CDR2 FYNNEI. The CDR3 has 13 amino acids.

The V gene is TRBV3-1, the J gene TRBJ2-1; 8 bases fit TRBD2. V shed 0 bases, J shed 5 bases, and the junction held 9 bases outside the gene matches. Germline CDR1 is LGHDT and CDR2 is YNNKEL (reference sequence). The CDR3 extends over 17 amino acids. This chain's CDR3 is CASSQDTGSGVNNEQFF. The CDR3 DNA reads TGTGCCAGCAGCCAAGATACGGGTAGCGGGGTTAACAATGAGCAGTTCTTC.

This clonotype was detected once. The junction and the germline gene differ at one end; a read error may be behind it. The CDR3 loop is CASSQGVPAETYEQYF. CDR3 nucleotide sequence: TGTGCCAGCAGCCAAGGGGTTCCAGCGGAGACCTACGAGCAGTACTTT. The chain recombines TRBV3-1 with TRBJ2-7; TRBD2 is a possible D gene (5 bases). Germline CDR1 LGHDT, CDR2 YNNKEL (reference sequence). This CDR3 has 16 residues.

The rearrangement links TRBV9 to TRBJ1-1, with a possible D match to TRBD1 (5 bases). The germline V and J ends were trimmed by 4 bases and 5 bases, with 18 bases remaining between them. The CDR3 spans 15 residues. Germline CDR1 and CDR2: SGDLS and YYNGEE. In DNA, the CDR3 is TGTGCCAGCAGCTTACATGGGACGGATAGTACTGAAGCTTTCTTT. Residues: CASSLHGTDSTEAFF.

The genes are TRBV7-2 and TRBJ2-1; TRBD2 matches at 10 bases. Trimming cost V 7 bases and J 7 bases; bases outside gene matches: 13. Germline-derived CDR1 and CDR2 are SGHTA and FQGNSA. The CDR3 is made up of 16 amino acids. CDR3 nucleotide sequence: TGTGCCAGCATCCCTTTAGGGGGACTAGCGTGGAATGAGCAGTTCTTC. This sequence encodes CASIPLGGLAWNEQFF.

This clonotype was seen a few times. The gene calls are TRBV2 and TRBJ2-1; perhaps TRBD1 as D (6 bases). The CDR3 is 15 amino acids. V dropped 3 bases and J dropped 7 bases, with 16 bases sitting between them. CDR1 and CDR2 from the germline V gene are SNHLY and FYNNEI. CDR3 region: CASSDYWTVVNEQFF. CDR3 nucleotides: TGTGCCAGCAGTGATTATTGGACAGTAGTAAATGAGCAGTTCTTC.